Below are 24 T cell receptor beta chains sequenced from a single sample in a study of naive and memory T cell subsets. An equimolar mix of two oligonucleotides served as the beta constant-region primer for TRBC1 and TRBC2. TCRdb redid the calling of the UMI-ligation and nested PCR reads with MiXCR, one entry per CDR3 protein. This table has tens of thousands of distinct CDR3 sequences, under 15% appearing once. Sequencing used central memory CD4+ T cells from blood. These receptors all stem from a human donor in good health.

The rearrangement joins TRBV4-2 to TRBJ2-7; 8 bases fit TRBD2. CDR3 length: 16 amino acids. J lost 6 bases, V lost 1 base, and 11 bases had no gene match. CDR1 and CDR2 from the germline V gene are LGHNA and YNFKEQ. The CDR3 reads CASSQARAGGSAEQYF. The CDR3 bases are TGTGCCAGCAGCCAAGCTCGGGCGGGAGGTTCCGCCGAGCAGTACTTC.

This sequence joins TRBV30 and TRBJ1-4, with a possible D match to TRBD1 (5 bases). The CDR3 consists of 12 residues. CDR1 is GTSNPN, CDR2 SVGIG, per germline (reference sequence). The V gene lost 2 bases and the J gene lost 7 bases, with 8 bases spanning the gap. CDR3 bases: TGTGCCTGGAGTCAGGGTACTGAAAAACTGTTTTTT. Translated, it gives CAWSQGTEKLFF.

This clonotype showed up just a few times. V is TRBV2 and J is TRBJ2-2, with D perhaps matching TRBD1 (5 bases). This CDR3 comprises 14 residues. Per germline, CDR1 SNHLY and CDR2 FYNNEI. V was clipped by 3 bases and J by 3 bases, with 8 bases between them. The CDR3 region is CASSEGPYTGELFF. DNA of the CDR3: TGTGCCAGCAGTGAGGGGCCTTACACCGGGGAGCTGTTTTTT.

The V and J genes are TRBV7-2 and TRBJ2-7; TRBD1 or TRBD2 may be the D gene (5 bases each). Germline values: CDR1 SGHTA, CDR2 FQGNSA. This CDR3 spans 15 amino acids. Trimming stripped 2 bases from V and 0 bases from J, with 11 bases between. The CDR3 DNA reads TGTGCCAGCAGCTTACGAGGGACGGGCTCCTACGAGCAGTACTTC. It yields the protein CASSLRGTGSYEQYF.

J is TRBJ2-3 and V is TRBV20-1; 8 nucleotides align to TRBD2. The V gene end was trimmed by 3 bases and the J gene end by 3 bases; junction bases not matched to a gene: 2. The length of the CDR3 is 13 residues. Germline loops: CDR1 DFQATT, CDR2 SNEGSKA (reference sequence). For the CDR3, the DNA is TGCAGTGCTAGTGCGGGAGGTACAGATACGCAGTATTTT. Translating it yields CSASAGGTDTQYF.

Only a few counts were recorded for this clonotype. The rearrangement links TRBV4-2 to TRBJ1-1, with D unclear. V gave up 6 bases and J gave up 8 bases, with 10 bases separating them. The CDR3 has 11 residues. Germline CDR1 is LGHNA and CDR2 is YNFKEQ. The CDR3 sequence: CASRSVGEAFF. The DNA for the CDR3 is TGTGCCAGCAGATCAGTAGGGGAAGCTTTCTTT.

The V call is TRBV20-1, the J call TRBJ2-7; 7 nucleotides align to TRBD2. The V and J ends lost 0 bases and 5 bases, in that order; junction bases with no gene match: 7. CDR1 DFQATT and CDR2 SNEGSKA come from the germline V gene (reference sequence). The CDR3 sequence is 14 residues long. CDR3 sequence: CSARDGGGSDEQYF. Written as DNA, the CDR3 is TGCAGTGCTAGAGATGGGGGGGGTTCTGACGAGCAGTACTTC.

This chain links TRBV12-3 or TRBV12-4 with TRBJ2-6; 8 nucleotides line up with TRBD1. The CDR3 has 15 residues. With V trimmed by 6 bases and J by 2 bases, 3 bases remained unmatched. This chain's CDR3 is CASSQGATGANVLTF. The CDR3 DNA reads as TGTGCCAGCAGCCAGGGGGCAACTGGGGCCAACGTCCTGACTTTC.

The V gene is TRBV9, the J gene TRBJ2-3; D uncertain. The CDR3 loop spans 17 amino acids. The V gene's germline CDR1 is SGDLS and CDR2 YYNGEE. Between the trimmed V and J ends, which lost 6 bases and 0 bases, there was a span of 20 bases. The CDR3 loop is CASTVGLTTYSTDTQYF. The CDR3 nucleotides are TGTGCCAGCACAGTCGGCCTTACAACTTATAGCACAGATACGCAGTATTTT.

The chain uses TRBV4-2 and TRBJ1-3, with 7 bases aligning to TRBD1. There are 17 residues in the CDR3. CDR1 LGHNA and CDR2 YNFKEQ come from the germline V gene. V shed 0 bases, J shed 0 bases, and the junction held 5 bases outside the gene matches. Here the CDR3 reads CASSQDPGGGSGNTIYF. Here the CDR3 DNA reads TGTGCCAGCAGCCAAGACCCAGGGGGGGGCTCTGGAAACACCATATATTTT.

This clonotype was observed many times. V is TRBV20-1 and J is TRBJ2-1; D could derive from TRBD1 or TRBD2 (5 bases each). Trimming left V 1 base short and J 10 bases short, with 14 bases between. Germline V gene data show CDR1 as DFQATT and CDR2 as SNEGSKA (reference sequence). The CDR3 is made up of 13 amino acids. CDR3 residues: CSARGSPGDEQFF. CDR3 DNA: TGCAGTGCTAGAGGGTCCCCCGGGGACGAGCAGTTCTTC.

This clonotype was observed a few times. The chain joins TRBV5-6 to TRBJ2-6, with D possibly being TRBD2 (6 bases). The CDR3 loop spans 18 amino acids. The V and J ends lost 3 bases and 4 bases respectively, with 20 bases between them. The germline CDR1 and CDR2 sequences are SGHDT and YYEEEE. CDR3 DNA: TGTGCCAGCAGCTGGGATTTACACCGGGGGAGCGGGGCCAACGTCCTGACTTTC. As protein: CASSWDLHRGSGANVLTF.

CDR3 in amino acids: CASSFGTGLREQYF. The CDR3, as DNA: TGTGCCAGCAGCTTCGGGACAGGGCTCCGCGAGCAGTACTTC. The V gene is TRBV7-9, the J gene TRBJ2-7; 9 nucleotides match TRBD1. The germline CDR1 and CDR2 sequences are SEHNR and FQNEAQ (reference sequence). V was pared by 3 bases and J by 6 bases, with 6 bases of the junction left unmatched. The CDR3 loop spans 14 amino acids.

The rearrangement uses TRBV4-3 and TRBJ1-3; D might be TRBD1 (5 bases). The CDR3 extends over 17 amino acids. CDR1 LGHNA and CDR2 YSLEER come from the germline V gene. V was clipped by 4 bases and J by 0 bases, with 16 bases between them. This chain's CDR3 is CASSPSGPVISGNTIYF. Written as DNA, the CDR3 is TGCGCCAGCAGCCCCTCGGGACCTGTCATCTCTGGAAACACCATATATTTT.

The CDR3: CASSEKSIAGPNTEAFF. The CDR3 nucleotides are TGTGCCAGCAGTGAAAAAAGTATAGCCGGGCCGAACACTGAAGCTTTCTTT. The V call is TRBV6-1, the J call TRBJ1-1; D is unresolved. Germline lookup yields CDR1 MNHNS and CDR2 SASEGT. The CDR3 runs to 17 residues. With 2 bases removed from V and 1 base from J, the gap between germline ends came to 17 bases.

The gene calls are TRBV10-2 and TRBJ1-5; no definite D call. The V and J ends lost 2 bases and 9 bases respectively, with 11 bases between them. The V gene's germline CDR1 is WSHSY and CDR2 SAAADI. The CDR3 has 13 amino acids. The CDR3 sequence is CASSEVSGMPQHF. Written as DNA, the CDR3 is TGCGCCAGCAGTGAGGTCTCTGGGATGCCCCAGCATTTT.

This clonotype was picked up a small number of times. This chain uses TRBV20-1 with TRBJ1-1, with D perhaps matching TRBD1 (5 bases). V was shortened by 6 bases and J by 5 bases, with 13 bases between the two germline ends. Germline V gene data show CDR1 as DFQATT and CDR2 as SNEGSKA (reference sequence). This CDR3 comprises 12 residues. CDR3 amino acids: CSAKDRTTEAFF. The DNA for the CDR3 is TGCAGTGCGAAAGACAGAACGACTGAAGCTTTCTTT.

The chain recombines TRBV28 with TRBJ2-7; D may be TRBD2 (5 bases). Trimming stripped 3 bases from V and 1 base from J, with 13 bases between. The germline V gene has CDR1 MDHEN and CDR2 SYDVKM. CDR3 size: 15 residues. The CDR3 coding sequence is TGTGCCAGCAGTTTCGTAGGAGGCCGGTCCTACGAGCAGTACTTC. Protein product: CASSFVGGRSYEQYF.

This clonotype was detected only a few times. This chain connects TRBV28 to TRBJ1-5, with 12 bases that match TRBD1. Germline V gene data show CDR1 as MDHEN and CDR2 as SYDVKM. This CDR3 is built from 17 residues. V gave up 7 bases and J gave up 3 bases; unmatched junction bases: 10. This CDR3 reads CASNVPGQGALNQPQHF. Written as DNA, the CDR3 is TGTGCCAGCAACGTCCCGGGACAGGGGGCCCTCAATCAGCCCCAGCATTTT. Based on the CDR3 plus reference TRBV28 and TRBJ1-5, the full variable domain is DVKVTQSSRYLVKRTGEKVFLECVQDMDHENMFWYRQDPGLGLRLIYFSYDVKMKEKGDIPEGYSVSREKKERFSLILESASTNQTSMYLCASNVPGQGALNQPQHFGDGTRLSIL.

This clonotype has only a few counts. V is TRBV20-1 and J is TRBJ2-5; D is perhaps TRBD2 (6 bases). Deletions cut 5 bases from V and 4 bases from J, with 32 bases between. The length of the CDR3 is 19 residues. CDR1 is DFQATT, CDR2 SNEGSKA, per germline (reference sequence). The CDR3 is CSAVEGGWGLAGRRETQYF. CDR3 nucleotide sequence: TGCAGTGCTGTGGAAGGTGGATGGGGATTGGCGGGACGGAGAGAGACCCAGTACTTC.

The V and J genes are TRBV7-9 and TRBJ2-1; 10 nucleotides line up with TRBD2. This CDR3 has 14 amino acids. Germline CDR1 and CDR2: SEHNR and FQNEAQ (reference sequence). With V trimmed by 8 bases and J by 3 bases, 4 bases remained unmatched. CDR3 bases: TGTGCCAGCCATCTAGCGGGAGACTACAATGAGCAGTTCTTC. This translates into CASHLAGDYNEQFF.

This clonotype was detected once. This chain links TRBV28 with TRBJ1-3; TRBD1 might be the D (6 bases). Trimming removed 6 bases from V and 4 bases from J, with 10 bases in between. The CDR3 totals 13 residues. The germline V gene encodes CDR1 MDHEN and CDR2 SYDVKM. For the CDR3, the DNA is TGTGCCAGCAGAACAGGGCAAGGAAACACCATATATTTT. This encodes CASRTGQGNTIYF.

This clonotype was found a few times. The chain recombines TRBV20-1 with TRBJ2-1, with D perhaps matching TRBD2 (6 bases). The CDR3 spans 15 residues. V was pared by 6 bases and J by 2 bases, with 17 bases between. The germline V gene has CDR1 DFQATT and CDR2 SNEGSKA (reference sequence). For the CDR3, the DNA is TGCAGTGCCACAGACGGGGGAGAGGCCTACAATGAGCAGTTCTTC. Protein sequence: CSATDGGEAYNEQFF.

This clonotype was counted between two and nine times. The chain uses TRBV2 and TRBJ1-2, with a possible D match to TRBD1 (6 bases). The CDR3 is 15 residues long. Trimming cost V 6 bases and J 4 bases, with 18 bases left between them. The germline gives CDR1 SNHLY, CDR2 FYNNEI. The CDR3 DNA follows: TGTGCCAGCAGGTTACCAGGGGCCAAAGGCTATGGCTACACCTTC. It translates to CASRLPGAKGYGYTF.